The 18 T cell receptor beta chains in this list originate from one sample, sequenced in a study of radiotherapy plus CTLA-4 blockade in lung cancer. Sequencing used immunoSEQ multiplex PCR; TCRdb keeps in-frame clones, though not all of them. The repertoire holds tens of thousands of clones, around 63% seen once, with less than 20% in the top ten. The source was peripheral blood, collected from a patient treated with radiotherapy plus ipilimumab. The source is a human donor with non-small cell lung cancer who had a partial response to radiotherapy plus ipilimumab.

The chain carries TRBV10-2 and TRBJ1-1; possibly TRBD1 for D (5 bases). V lost 0 bases and J 3 bases, leaving 14 bases between the germline ends. This CDR3 has 16 amino acids. Germline-derived CDR1 and CDR2 are WSHSY and SAAADI. The CDR3 is CASSESGGYLDTEAFF. Here the CDR3 DNA reads TGCGCCAGCAGTGAGTCGGGGGGGTATCTTGACACTGAAGCTTTCTTT.

This clone was seen a handful of times. V is TRBV15 and J is TRBJ1-4; tentative D call: TRBD1 (6 bases). Trimming pared 6 bases from V and 0 bases from J, leaving 11 bases between. Germline CDR1 is LNHNV and CDR2 is YYDKDF (reference sequence). This CDR3 region has 15 residues. The CDR3 spells CATRMTGATNEKLFF. In nucleotides, the CDR3 is TGTGCCACCAGGATGACAGGAGCAACTAATGAAAAACTGTTTTTT. Supplemented by reference TRBV15 and TRBJ1-4, the full variable domain reads DAMVIQNPRYQVTQFGKPVTLSCSQTLNHNVMYWYQQKSSQAPKLLFHYYDKDFNNEADTPDNFQSRRPNTSFCFLDIRSPGLGDTAMYLCATRMTGATNEKLFFGSGTQLSVL.

The J gene is TRBJ2-2, the V gene TRBV13; TRBD1 aligns across 9 bases. Germline trimming cut 5 bases from V and 5 bases from J; bases unmatched to any gene: 6. The CDR3 extends over 15 amino acids. CDR1 is PRHDT and CDR2 is FYEKMQ in the germline V gene (reference sequence). The CDR3 coding sequence is TGTGCCAGCAGCCCGGGACAGGGTTGGACCGGGGAGCTGTTTTTT. Amino acids: CASSPGQGWTGELFF.

This clone was recorded a few times. The chain carries TRBV30 and TRBJ1-1; the match to TRBD1 covers 8 bases. This CDR3 comprises 14 residues. CDR1 GTSNPN and CDR2 SVGIG come from the germline V gene (reference sequence). V gave up 2 bases and J gave up 6 bases; unmatched junction bases: 8. CDR3 nucleotide sequence: TGTGCCTGGAGTTACAGGGGGGGCGCGTCTGAAGCTTTCTTT. Protein product: CAWSYRGGASEAFF.

The chain has TRBV7-9 and TRBJ2-1, with D perhaps matching TRBD2 (5 bases). The CDR3 is 18 amino acids. The germline gives CDR1 SEHNR, CDR2 FQNEAQ (reference sequence). Between the trimmed V and J ends, which lost 3 bases and 0 bases, there was a span of 18 bases. The CDR3 bases are TGTGCCAGCAGCTTGCGCGGGCCCCACCGTAGCTCCTACAATGAGCAGTTCTTC. Translating gives CASSLRGPHRSSYNEQFF. The whole variable domain, filled in from reference TRBV7-9 and TRBJ2-1, reads DTGVSQNPRHKITKRGQNVTFRCDPISEHNRLYWYRQTLGQGPEFLTYFQNEAQLEKSRLLSDRFSAERPKGSFSTLEIQRTEQGDSAMYLCASSLRGPHRSSYNEQFFGPGTRLTVL.

V and J are TRBV13 and TRBJ1-1, with 7 bases aligning to TRBD1. The V segment lost 2 bases and the J segment 5 bases; nucleotides outside the gene matches: 5. Germline values: CDR1 PRHDT, CDR2 FYEKMQ (reference sequence). The CDR3 covers 14 residues. CDR3 region: CASSLNRGRTEAFF. CDR3 DNA sequence: TGTGCCAGCAGCTTAAACAGGGGAAGGACTGAAGCTTTCTTT.

V gene TRBV6-6 combines with J gene TRBJ1-3, with a possible D match to TRBD1 (6 bases). This CDR3 has 14 residues. Between the trimmed V and J ends, which lost 4 bases and 2 bases, there was a span of 9 bases. Germline loops: CDR1 MNHNY, CDR2 SVGAGI (reference sequence). The DNA for the CDR3 is TGTGCCAGCAGTTCAGGGGACCCTGGAAACACCATATATTTT. Protein product: CASSSGDPGNTIYF.

This clone was picked up one time. The CDR3 DNA is TGTGCCAGCAGCCAGAGGGGGATACAGGGTAGCTCCTACAATGAGCAGTTCTTC. Translation gives CASSQRGIQGSSYNEQFF. This chain connects TRBV14 to TRBJ2-1, with D possibly matching TRBD1 (6 bases). Germline CDR1 and CDR2: SGHDN and FVKESK. Trimming took off 3 bases at V and 0 bases at J, with 18 bases between the two ends. This CDR3 region has 18 residues.

This sequence joins TRBV9 and TRBJ1-1, with D possibly matching TRBD1 (5 bases). Between the trimmed V and J ends, which lost 2 bases and 3 bases, there was a span of 11 bases. Germline CDR1 SGDLS, CDR2 YYNGEE. The CDR3 totals 14 residues. The CDR3 region is CASSVRGMDTEAFF. The CDR3 DNA reads TGTGCCAGCAGCGTCCGGGGGATGGACACTGAAGCTTTCTTT.

This rearrangement joins TRBV5-1 to TRBJ1-1; 8 bases fit TRBD1. Germline V gene lookup returns CDR1 SGHRS and CDR2 YFSETQ. This CDR3 region has 14 residues. Trimming removed 0 bases from V and 3 bases from J; junction bases left unmatched: 1. This CDR3 is CASSLGTGHTEAFF. The CDR3 DNA reads as TGCGCCAGCAGCTTGGGGACAGGGCACACTGAAGCTTTCTTT.

This clone has just a few counts. The chain combines TRBV29-1 with TRBJ2-6; TRBD2 agrees at 7 bases. The CDR3 runs to 14 residues. Germline lookup yields CDR1 SQVTM and CDR2 ANQGSEA. V shed 4 bases, J shed 0 bases, and the junction held 0 bases outside the gene matches. The CDR3 region is CSVGDYSGANVLTF. CDR3 sequence (DNA): TGCAGCGTTGGGGACTACTCTGGGGCCAACGTCCTGACTTTC.

This clone was observed a few times. This sequence joins TRBV19 and TRBJ2-7; D uncertain. Germline CDR1 reads LNHDA; CDR2 reads SQIVND (reference sequence). The CDR3 totals 15 residues. Trimming took off 3 bases at V and 3 bases at J, with 15 bases between the two ends. CDR3 DNA: TGTGCCAGTAGTATGAAGAGCAACTCCCTCTACGAGCAGTACTTC. Amino acids: CASSMKSNSLYEQYF.

The chain recombines TRBV5-4 with TRBJ1-1; D is unclear. This CDR3 is 12 amino acids long. CDR1 is SGHNT and CDR2 is YYREEE in the germline V gene (reference sequence). The V end was cut by 4 bases, the J end by 2 bases, with 6 bases between. The CDR3 loop is CASSRVNTEAFF. The CDR3 region has the DNA TGTGCCAGCAGCCGGGTTAACACTGAAGCTTTCTTT.

The chain carries TRBV7-9 and TRBJ1-5, with 7 positions matching TRBD1. V lost 5 bases, J lost 5 bases, and 3 bases stayed unmatched. This CDR3 is built from 13 residues. Germline values: CDR1 SEHNR, CDR2 FQNEAQ (reference sequence). CDR3 in DNA: TGTGCCAGCAGCCTCAGGGGGGATCAGCCCCAGCATTTT. Protein: CASSLRGDQPQHF.

The CDR3 region is CASSYASGALDEQFF. CDR3 DNA sequence: TGTGCCAGCAGTTATGCTAGCGGGGCCCTCGATGAGCAGTTCTTC. V usage is TRBV6-5 and J usage is TRBJ2-1; TRBD2 matches at 9 bases. V was pared by 3 bases and J by 8 bases, with 8 bases of the junction left unmatched. The CDR3 sequence is 15 residues long. The germline CDR1 and CDR2 sequences are MNHEY and SVGAGI.

In its sample, this clone was seen a few times. At one end the junction does not follow the germline gene, possibly because of a read error. The rearrangement uses TRBV7-7 and TRBJ2-3, with TRBD1 matching over 7 bases. In germline, CDR1 is SSHAT, CDR2 FNYEAQ (reference sequence). This CDR3 spans 13 amino acids. The CDR3 sequence: CASSPTGADTQYF. CDR3 sequence (DNA): TGTGCTAGCAGCCCTACAGGGGCAGATACGCAGTATTTT. Full variable domain (outside the CDR3, taken from reference TRBV7-7 and TRBJ2-3): GAGVSQSPRYKVTKRGQDVTLRCDPISSHATLYWYQQALGQGPEFLTYFNYEAQPDKSGLPSDRFSAERPEGSISTLTIQRTEQRDSAMYRCASSPTGADTQYFGPGTRLTVL.

This clone was seen just once. The chain links TRBV10-1 to TRBJ2-5; 7 bases line up with TRBD2. J gave up 5 bases and V 10 bases, and 10 bases lay outside the gene matches. Germline CDR1 is WNHNN and CDR2 is SYGVQD (reference sequence). The CDR3 spans 13 residues. The CDR3 protein is CATQGGEKETQYF. CDR3 nucleotide sequence: TGCGCCACTCAGGGAGGGGAGAAGGAGACCCAGTACTTC.

The chain is built from TRBV15 and TRBJ2-1; TRBD2 matches at 12 bases. J gave up 9 bases and V 5 bases, and 8 bases lay outside the gene matches. The CDR3 length is 15 residues. Per the germline V gene, CDR1 is LNHNV and CDR2 is YYDKDF (reference sequence). The CDR3 nucleotides are TGTGCCACCAGCCTCCGACTAGCGGGGGCCAGTGAGCAGTTCTTC. It codes for CATSLRLAGASEQFF.